This T cell receptor beta chain was sequenced in a study of T cell changes during pregnancy in multiple sclerosis. Germline V lookup: CDR1 KGHSH, CDR2 LQKENI. The length of the CDR3 is 16 residues. Trimming removed 1 base from V and 3 bases from J, with 13 bases in between. Only in-frame clones appear in the TCRdb table, and some are missing; sequencing was by immunoSEQ multiplex PCR. The table shows 80,000 or so clones, with under 95% occurring only once. The specimen comprised peripheral blood, sampled before pregnancy. The TCR comes from a female donor with multiple sclerosis, enrolled in a pregnancy study. The genes are TRBV18 and TRBJ2-1; possibly TRBD1 for D (6 bases). CDR3 sequence reads: CASSPRPGEGYNEQFF. CDR3 bases: TGTGCCAGCTCACCACGTCCAGGGGAAGGCTACAATGAGCAGTTCTTC.